This T cell receptor (beta chain) derives from a study of blood T cell repertoires in COVID-19. Whole-study context: Samples taken during acute and convalescent COVID-19 were collected in the United States, Italy and Spain. The cDNA or gDNA used as material had been derived from T cells, B-cell-depleted T cells, or PBMCs.

Trimming shortened V by 2 bases and J by 7 bases, and 9 bases separated the two germline ends. Germline V gene sequence: CDR1 MNHEY, CDR2 SVGEGT. The CDR3 sequence is 14 residues long. Authors' data handling: Researchers report that nucleated cell counts were estimated from reference gene primer amplification. Sequencing was performed with immunoSEQ multiplex PCR; in TCRdb, only in-frame clones are kept and a portion is missing. From that table come the V and J calls and clone size; the DNA was used to work out D and trimming. The repertoire holds more than 90,000 clones, with about 89% as singletons.

This TCR was recovered from a man in his fifties with acute or convalescent COVID-19. V gene TRBV6-2 or TRBV6-3 combines with J gene TRBJ1-6, with a possible D match to TRBD1 (5 bases). The sample consisted of peripheral blood. CDR3 sequence: CASSYDAGNSPLHF. In DNA, the CDR3 is TGTGCCAGCAGTTACGACGCAGGGAATTCACCCCTCCACTTT.